Listed here are 25 T cell receptor beta chains from one sample, sequenced in a study of cytomegalovirus exposure and HLA in healthy donors. A multiplex PCR was run with 60 Vbeta primers and 13 Jbeta primers. Only in-frame clones appear in the TCRdb table, and some are missing; sequencing was by immunoSEQ multiplex PCR. The sample consists of 75,000 to 95,000 clones, 50% to 75% of them appearing once. The sample consisted of PBMCs. These receptors were taken from a man younger than 40 in good health and CMV-seronegative.

This chain links TRBV9 with TRBJ2-2; D perhaps matches TRBD2 (6 bases). Trimming took off 0 bases at V and 2 bases at J, with 8 bases between the two ends. This CDR3 is 15 amino acids long. Germline CDR1 is SGDLS and CDR2 is YYNGEE. Here the CDR3 DNA reads TGTGCCAGCAGCGTAGTAGCGGATAACACCGGGGAGCTGTTTTTT. As protein: CASSVVADNTGELFF.

J is TRBJ1-5 and V is TRBV19, with 8 positions matching TRBD1. Per the germline V gene, CDR1 is LNHDA and CDR2 is SQIVND (reference sequence). CDR3 length: 13 residues. Losses at the gene ends were 5 bases for V and 5 bases for J; bases not matched to a gene: 2. The CDR3 nucleotides read TGTGCCAGTAGTCCGGACAGGGATCAGCCCCAGCATTTT. This encodes CASSPDRDQPQHF.

CDR3 amino acids: CASSEMGGGKEKLFF. The CDR3 DNA reads TGTGCCAGCAGCGAAATGGGGGGGGGAAAGGAAAAACTGTTTTTT. The chain recombines TRBV7-2 with TRBJ1-4; the D gene is possibly TRBD1 (5 bases). The CDR3 is 15 residues long. With 5 bases removed from V and 8 bases from J, the gap between germline ends came to 18 bases. Per the germline V gene, CDR1 is SGHTA and CDR2 is FQGNSA.

CDR3 nucleotide sequence: TGTGCCAGCAGCGTTCGACAGGACCAAGAGACCCAGTACTTC. It yields the protein CASSVRQDQETQYF. The chain joins TRBV9 to TRBJ2-5; D may be TRBD1 (6 bases). This CDR3 is built from 14 residues. Germline V gene sequence: CDR1 SGDLS, CDR2 YYNGEE. Trimming left V 2 bases short and J 0 bases short, with 8 bases between.

The chain is built from TRBV7-9 and TRBJ1-1; no definite D call. The CDR3 runs to 12 residues. V was shortened by 5 bases and J by 9 bases, with 13 bases between the two germline ends. In germline, CDR1 is SEHNR, CDR2 FQNEAQ (reference sequence). CDR3 coding DNA: TGTGCCAGCAGCCATGACGAGGGCCAAGCTTTCTTT. As protein: CASSHDEGQAFF.

This chain links TRBV19 with TRBJ2-3; weak D call: TRBD1 (6 bases). The ends were cut back, 9 bases at V and 3 bases at J, with 16 bases in the middle. Germline lookup yields CDR1 LNHDA and CDR2 SQIVND (reference sequence). This CDR3 is 14 amino acids long. The DNA of the CDR3 is TGTGCCAGGATCGGGGTCAGGGGTACAGATACGCAGTATTTT. Its protein product is CARIGVRGTDTQYF.

The chain carries TRBV11-1 and TRBJ1-1, with D maybe TRBD1 (6 bases). V dropped 2 bases and J dropped 1 base, with 8 bases sitting between them. The germline CDR1 and CDR2 sequences are SGHAT and FQDESV (reference sequence). The CDR3 loop spans 14 amino acids. CDR3 region: CASSLTQGNTEAFF. Written as DNA, the CDR3 is TGTGCCAGCAGCTTAACACAGGGGAACACTGAAGCTTTCTTT.

This clone was counted only a few times. The rearrangement joins TRBV10-3 to TRBJ2-2, with 11 bases matching TRBD2. Trimming took 3 bases from V and 3 from J; bases not matched to a gene: 6. There are 17 residues in the CDR3. Germline CDR1 reads ENHRY; CDR2 reads SYGVKD. The chain's CDR3 is CAISDRGLAVYTGELFF. The CDR3 region has the DNA TGTGCCATCAGTGATCGGGGACTAGCGGTGTACACCGGGGAGCTGTTTTTT.

The J gene is TRBJ2-3, the V gene TRBV4-1; 8 nucleotides agree with TRBD1. The CDR3 runs 15 residues. The germline gives CDR1 MGHRA, CDR2 YSYEKL. J lost 9 bases, V lost 1 base, and 9 bases had no gene match. The CDR3 nucleotides are TGCGCCAGCAGCCAAGGTTCAGGGGGCAGGGAGACGCAGTATTTT. Protein sequence: CASSQGSGGRETQYF.

DNA of the CDR3: TGTGCCAGCAGCCTGGACAGCTACAATCAGCCCCAGCATTTT. This translates into CASSLDSYNQPQHF. The V call is TRBV4-2, the J call TRBJ1-5; weak D call: TRBD1 (6 bases). There are 14 residues in the CDR3. V gave up 4 bases and J gave up 3 bases, with 10 bases separating them. Looked up from germline, CDR1 is LGHNA and CDR2 is YNFKEQ.

The J gene is TRBJ1-1, the V gene TRBV5-1, with TRBD1 matching over 7 bases. Germline V gene data show CDR1 as SGHRS and CDR2 as YFSETQ. With 0 bases clipped from V and 3 bases from J, the junction kept 11 bases outside the gene matches. The CDR3 covers 17 residues. The CDR3 spells CASSLEGGKFEYTEAFF. The CDR3 nucleotides are TGCGCCAGCAGCTTGGAAGGGGGCAAGTTCGAGTACACTGAAGCTTTCTTT.

The chain uses TRBV7-3 and TRBJ2-1; tentatively, D is TRBD2 (6 bases). V lost 1 base and J lost 6, with 10 bases in between. The CDR3 has 14 amino acids. In germline, CDR1 is SGHTA, CDR2 FQGTGA. The CDR3 loop reads CASSLKPSVNEQFF. The CDR3, as DNA: TGTGCCAGCAGCTTAAAGCCTAGCGTCAATGAGCAGTTCTTC.

This chain uses TRBV27 with TRBJ2-5; possibly TRBD2 for D (5 bases). There are 14 residues in the CDR3. V dropped 4 bases and J dropped 2 bases, with 11 bases sitting between them. Germline V gene lookup returns CDR1 MNHEY and CDR2 SMNVEV (reference sequence). The CDR3 region has the DNA TGTGCCAGCAGTTACCTTGGACTGCAAGAGACCCAGTACTTC. Protein sequence: CASSYLGLQETQYF.

For the CDR3, the DNA is TGTGCCAGCTCACCGGACAGCTCTAATTCACCCCTCCACTTT. Translating gives CASSPDSSNSPLHF. The V gene is TRBV18, the J gene TRBJ1-6; possible D gene TRBD1, 6 bases. Trimming took off 3 bases at V and 6 bases at J, with 9 bases between the two ends. The germline V gene encodes CDR1 KGHSH and CDR2 LQKENI. The CDR3 runs 14 residues.

Turning to this clone: One end of the junction fails to match germline, which may point to a read error. This rearrangement joins TRBV7-9 to TRBJ2-5, with D possibly matching TRBD2 (6 bases). Germline loops: CDR1 SEHNR, CDR2 FQNEAQ (reference sequence). This CDR3 contains 15 residues. In DNA form, the CDR3 reads TGTTCCAGCAGCTTATGGAGGGGCGGGCAAGAGACCCAGTACTTC. This translates into CSSSLWRGGQETQYF.

This clone was observed a few times. The J gene is TRBJ2-2, the V gene TRBV19; 8 bases line up with TRBD2. The CDR3 is made up of 16 amino acids. The V gene's germline CDR1 is LNHDA and CDR2 SQIVND (reference sequence). Trimming cost V 5 bases and J 1 base; bases outside gene matches: 6. Here the CDR3 reads CASSRTSGKNTGELFF. CDR3 DNA: TGTGCCAGTAGTCGAACTAGCGGTAAGAACACCGGGGAGCTGTTTTTT.

The V gene is TRBV4-1, the J gene TRBJ2-5; TRBD2 matches at 12 bases. Trimming removed 4 bases from V and 5 bases from J; junction bases left unmatched: 2. CDR3 size: 14 residues. CDR1 and CDR2 (germline): MGHRA, YSYEKL. The CDR3 DNA sequence: TGCGCCAGCAGCCTGACTAGCGGGAGTGAGACCCAGTACTTC. Translating it yields CASSLTSGSETQYF.

V and J are TRBV19 and TRBJ2-2; TRBD2 is a possible D gene (5 bases). CDR1 is LNHDA, CDR2 SQIVND, per germline (reference sequence). CDR3 size: 13 residues. V lost 5 bases, J lost 7 bases, and 11 bases lay in between. The CDR3, as DNA: TGTGCCAGTAGTCCCCGAGGGAGCGGGGAGCTGTTTTTT. The encoded protein is CASSPRGSGELFF.

The count of this clone is one. The chain combines TRBV9 with TRBJ2-5; 8 positions match TRBD2. Germline V gene sequence: CDR1 SGDLS, CDR2 YYNGEE. After removal of 3 bases from V and 2 bases from J, the junction contained 6 bases not matched to a gene. This CDR3 spans 15 amino acids. This CDR3 is CASSASGTRQETQYF. In DNA form, the CDR3 reads TGTGCCAGCAGCGCCTCCGGGACTAGGCAAGAGACCCAGTACTTC.

The chain combines TRBV7-9 with TRBJ1-2; TRBD1 agrees at 8 bases. The CDR3 extends over 12 amino acids. The J segment lost 6 bases and the V segment lost 10 bases, leaving 7 bases of the junction unmatched. Looked up from germline, CDR1 is SEHNR and CDR2 is FQNEAQ (reference sequence). CDR3 nucleotides: TGTGCCACCTTCGGGACAGGCGATGGCTACACCTTC. It codes for CATFGTGDGYTF.

This clone was seen just once. This chain links TRBV29-1 with TRBJ1-2; D call uncertain. Trimming shortened V by 1 base and J by 8 bases, and 5 bases separated the two germline ends. Per germline, CDR1 SQVTM and CDR2 ANQGSEA. This CDR3 comprises 10 residues. The CDR3 nucleotides read TGCAGCGTTGAAGGCGGAGGCTACACCTTC. This sequence encodes CSVEGGGYTF.

The chain employs TRBV5-1 and TRBJ1-1; 7 bases are shared with TRBD1. CDR3 length equals 14 residues. Germline lookup yields CDR1 SGHRS and CDR2 YFSETQ. The V and J ends lost 4 bases and 8 bases, in that order; junction bases with no gene match: 11. CDR3 coding DNA: TGCGCCAGCAGCCTACCTGAGACACAGGGGGAAGCTTTCTTT. Translated: CASSLPETQGEAFF. The whole variable domain, remainder taken from reference TRBV5-1 and TRBJ1-1, is KAGVTQTPRYLIKTRGQQVTLSCSPISGHRSVSWYQQTPGQGLQFLFEYFSETQRNKGNFPGRFSGRQFSNSRSEMNVSTLELGDSALYLCASSLPETQGEAFFGQGTRLTVV.

The chain has TRBV10-3 and TRBJ2-4; 11 nucleotides agree with TRBD1. Germline CDR1 reads ENHRY; CDR2 reads SYGVKD. J gave up 0 bases and V 2 bases, and 12 bases lay outside the gene matches. The CDR3 runs to 20 residues. The CDR3 here is CAISEPRTGGAGPAKNIQYF. CDR3 coding DNA: TGTGCCATCAGTGAGCCTAGGACAGGGGGCGCCGGCCCAGCCAAAAACATTCAGTACTTC.

This clone was seen only a few times. This chain uses TRBV2 with TRBJ2-6; possible D gene TRBD1, 5 bases. The V end was cut by 7 bases, the J end by 7 bases, with 8 bases between. The germline CDR1 and CDR2 sequences are SNHLY and FYNNEI. CDR3 length equals 12 residues. CDR3 sequence (DNA): TGTGCCAGCAAGGACATTGCCAACGTCCTGACTTTC. This encodes CASKDIANVLTF.

The sample holds a few counts of this clone. V and J are TRBV6-1 and TRBJ1-3, with D possibly TRBD1 on 6 matching bases. Trimming left V 6 bases short and J 0 bases short, with 12 bases between. The CDR3 spans 15 residues. Germline V gene lookup returns CDR1 MNHNS and CDR2 SASEGT. The CDR3 nucleotides are TGTGCCAGCAGAGTACAGGGAAGCTCTGGAAACACCATATATTTT. This gives the protein CASRVQGSSGNTIYF.